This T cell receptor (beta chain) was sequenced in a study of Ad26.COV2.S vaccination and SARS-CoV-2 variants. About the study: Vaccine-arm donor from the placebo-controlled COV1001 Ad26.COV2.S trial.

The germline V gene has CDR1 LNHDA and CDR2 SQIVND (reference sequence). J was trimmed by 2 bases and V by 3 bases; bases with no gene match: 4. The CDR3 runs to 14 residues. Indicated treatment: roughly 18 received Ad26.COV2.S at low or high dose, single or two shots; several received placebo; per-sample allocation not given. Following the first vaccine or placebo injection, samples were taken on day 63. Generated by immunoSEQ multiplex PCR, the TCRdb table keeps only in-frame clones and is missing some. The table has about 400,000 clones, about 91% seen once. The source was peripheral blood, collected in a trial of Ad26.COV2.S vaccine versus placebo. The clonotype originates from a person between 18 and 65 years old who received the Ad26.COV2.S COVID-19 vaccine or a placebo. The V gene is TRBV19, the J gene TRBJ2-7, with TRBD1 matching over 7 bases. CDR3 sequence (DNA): TGTGCCAGTAGTATTAAGGGGGCGACCTACGAGCAGTACTTC. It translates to CASSIKGATYEQYF.